This T cell receptor (beta chain) is drawn from a study of blood T cell repertoires in COVID-19. Background on the study: Samples representing acute and convalescent COVID-19 were sourced from the United States, Italy and Spain. Sources were T cells, B-cell-depleted T cells, or PBMCs; the material itself was cDNA or gDNA.

Methods used by the authors: Nucleated cell counts were estimated from reference gene primer amplification. Using immunoSEQ multiplex PCR, the repertoire was profiled, and TCRdb retains in-frame clones only, with some absent. D and trimming come from the DNA, and the V and J calls and clone size come from that table. The sample yields 150,000 to 200,000 clones, about 81% seen once. This TCR was sampled from an elderly woman with acute or convalescent COVID-19. Input material: peripheral blood.

The CDR3 sequence: CASSYSGSYEQYF. CDR3 in DNA: TGTGCCAGCAGCTACTCCGGTTCCTACGAGCAGTACTTC. This chain joins TRBV7-9 and TRBJ2-7; unclear D gene. CDR1 and CDR2 (germline): SEHNR, FQNEAQ (reference sequence). The V end lost 4 bases, the J end lost 1 base, and 8 bases lay between the germline ends. The CDR3 spans 13 residues.